Listed here is a single TCR beta chain. Tagging with unique molecular identifiers was applied to individual cDNA molecules. TCRdb reanalysed the 5' RACE reads using MiXCR and keeps one entry per CDR3 protein. The sample lists 80,000 to 95,000 distinct CDR3 sequences, 15% to 20% occurring once. These data belong to a study of early T cells in non-severe SARS-CoV-2 infection. The CDR3 extends over 16 amino acids. CDR1 is SQVTM and CDR2 is ANQGSEA in the germline V gene. Germline trimming cut 0 bases from V and 8 bases from J; bases unmatched to any gene: 13. The specimen was whole blood, collected at baseline. The chain carries TRBV29-1 and TRBJ2-1; TRBD2 matches 7 bases. This receptor was taken from an adult who was a healthcare worker with PCR-confirmed SARS-CoV-2 infection or an uninfected control (not recorded which). The DNA of the CDR3 is TGCAGCGTTGAAGATCCGCGGGGGACTCTCAGCGATGAGCAGTTCTTC. Translating gives CSVEDPRGTLSDEQFF.